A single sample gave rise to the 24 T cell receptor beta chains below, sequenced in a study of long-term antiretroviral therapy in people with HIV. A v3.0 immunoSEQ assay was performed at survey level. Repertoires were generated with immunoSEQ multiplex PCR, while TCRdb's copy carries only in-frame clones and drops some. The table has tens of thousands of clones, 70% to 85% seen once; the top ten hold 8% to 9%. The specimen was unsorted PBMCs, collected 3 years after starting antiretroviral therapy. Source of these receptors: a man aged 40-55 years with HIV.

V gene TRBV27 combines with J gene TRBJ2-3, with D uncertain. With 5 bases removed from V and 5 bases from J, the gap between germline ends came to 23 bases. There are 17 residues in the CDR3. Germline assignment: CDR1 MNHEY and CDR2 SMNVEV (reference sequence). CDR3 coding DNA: TGTGCCAGCAGTCGGATAAGTGGTTTAGGGCTTAGAGATACGCAGTATTTT. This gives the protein CASSRISGLGLRDTQYF.

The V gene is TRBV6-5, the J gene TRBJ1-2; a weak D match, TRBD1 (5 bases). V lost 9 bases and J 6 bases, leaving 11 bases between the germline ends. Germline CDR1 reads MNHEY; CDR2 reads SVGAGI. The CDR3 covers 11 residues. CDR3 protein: CARRRGDGYTF. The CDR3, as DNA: TGTGCCAGACGTAGGGGAGATGGCTACACCTTC.

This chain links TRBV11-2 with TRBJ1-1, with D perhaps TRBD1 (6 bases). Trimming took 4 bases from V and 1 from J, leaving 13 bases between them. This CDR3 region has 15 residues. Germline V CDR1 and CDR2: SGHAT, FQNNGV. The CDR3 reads CASSSARGGNTEAFF. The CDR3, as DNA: TGTGCCAGCAGCTCGGCCAGGGGAGGGAACACTGAAGCTTTCTTT.

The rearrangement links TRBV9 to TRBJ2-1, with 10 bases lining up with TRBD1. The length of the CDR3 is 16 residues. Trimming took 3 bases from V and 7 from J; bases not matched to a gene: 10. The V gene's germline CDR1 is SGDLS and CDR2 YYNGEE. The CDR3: CASSDIGTGELNEQFF. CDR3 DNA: TGTGCCAGCAGCGATATAGGGACAGGGGAGTTGAATGAGCAGTTCTTC.

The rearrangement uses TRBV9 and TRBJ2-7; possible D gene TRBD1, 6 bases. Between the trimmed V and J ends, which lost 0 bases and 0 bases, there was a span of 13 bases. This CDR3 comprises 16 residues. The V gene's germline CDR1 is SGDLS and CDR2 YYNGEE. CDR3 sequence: CASSVASGGTSYEQYF. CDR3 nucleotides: TGTGCCAGCAGCGTAGCTAGTGGGGGCACCTCCTACGAGCAGTACTTC.

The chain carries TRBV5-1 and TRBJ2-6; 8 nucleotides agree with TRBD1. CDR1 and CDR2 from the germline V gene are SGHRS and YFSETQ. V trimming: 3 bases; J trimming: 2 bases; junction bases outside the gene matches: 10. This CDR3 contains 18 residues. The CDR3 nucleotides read TGCGCCAGCAGCTCACGTGGACAGGGAGTGACTGGGGCCAACGTCCTGACTTTC. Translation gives CASSSRGQGVTGANVLTF.

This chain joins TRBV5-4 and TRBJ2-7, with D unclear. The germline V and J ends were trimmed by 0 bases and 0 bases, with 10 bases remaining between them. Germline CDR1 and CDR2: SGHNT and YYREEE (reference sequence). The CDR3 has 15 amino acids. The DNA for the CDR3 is TGTGCCAGCAGCTTGGCTTTTTCTGGCTCCTACGAGCAGTACTTC. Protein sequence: CASSLAFSGSYEQYF.

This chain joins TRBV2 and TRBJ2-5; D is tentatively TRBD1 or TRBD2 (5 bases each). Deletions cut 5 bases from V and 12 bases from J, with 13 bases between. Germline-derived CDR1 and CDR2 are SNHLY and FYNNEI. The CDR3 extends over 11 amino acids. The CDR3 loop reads CASSSGPSKYF. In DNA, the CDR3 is TGTGCCAGCAGTTCGGGGCCATCTAAGTACTTC. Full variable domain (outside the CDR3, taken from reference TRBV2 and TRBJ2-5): EPEVTQTPSHQVTQMGQEVILRCVPISNHLYFYWYRQILGQKVEFLVSFYNNEISEKSEIFDDQFSVERPDGSNFTLKIRSTKLEDSAMYFCASSSGPSKYFGPGTRLLVL.

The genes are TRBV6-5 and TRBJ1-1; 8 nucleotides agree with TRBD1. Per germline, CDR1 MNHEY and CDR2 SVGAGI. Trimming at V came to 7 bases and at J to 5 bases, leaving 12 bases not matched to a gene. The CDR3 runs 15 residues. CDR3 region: CASTRGATGVTEAFF. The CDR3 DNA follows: TGTGCCAGCACCCGGGGGGCGACAGGGGTGACTGAAGCTTTCTTT.

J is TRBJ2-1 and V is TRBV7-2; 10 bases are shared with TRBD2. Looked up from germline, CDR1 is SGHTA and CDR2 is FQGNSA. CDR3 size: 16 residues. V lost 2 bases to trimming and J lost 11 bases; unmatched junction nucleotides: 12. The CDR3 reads CASSLLSGRGFSKQFF. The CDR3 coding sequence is TGTGCCAGCAGCTTACTGAGCGGGAGGGGTTTTAGTAAGCAGTTCTTC. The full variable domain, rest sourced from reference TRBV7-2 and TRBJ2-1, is GAGVSQSPSNKVTEKGKDVELRCDPISGHTALYWYRQSLGQGLEFLIYFQGNSAPDKSGLPSDRFSAERTGGSVSTLTIQRTQQEDSAVYLCASSLLSGRGFSKQFFGPGTRLTVL.

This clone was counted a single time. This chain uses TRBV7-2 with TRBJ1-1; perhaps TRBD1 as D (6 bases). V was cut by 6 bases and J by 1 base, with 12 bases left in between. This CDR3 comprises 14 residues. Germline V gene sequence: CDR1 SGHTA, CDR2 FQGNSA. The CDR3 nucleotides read TGTGCCAGCAGGAACAGGGCAGGGAACACTGAAGCTTTCTTT. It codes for CASRNRAGNTEAFF.

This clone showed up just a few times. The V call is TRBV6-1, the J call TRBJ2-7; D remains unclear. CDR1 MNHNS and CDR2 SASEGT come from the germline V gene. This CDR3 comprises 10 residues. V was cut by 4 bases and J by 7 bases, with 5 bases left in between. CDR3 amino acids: CASSAGEQYF. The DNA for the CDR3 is TGTGCCAGCAGTGCTGGGGAGCAGTACTTC.

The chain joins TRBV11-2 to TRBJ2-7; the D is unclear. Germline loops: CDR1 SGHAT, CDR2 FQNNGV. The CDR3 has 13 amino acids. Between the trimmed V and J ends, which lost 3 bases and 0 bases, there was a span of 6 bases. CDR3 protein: CASSFGVSYEQYF. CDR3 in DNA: TGTGCCAGCAGCTTTGGGGTCTCCTACGAGCAGTACTTC.

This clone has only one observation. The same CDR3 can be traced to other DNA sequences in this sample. The CDR3, as DNA: TGTGCCAGCAGTTTATCGAGGGTGAACACTGAAGCTTTCTTT. This codes for CASSLSRVNTEAFF. J is TRBJ1-1 and V is TRBV27; D uncertain. V was cut by 0 bases and J by 0 bases, with 5 bases left in between. This CDR3 has 14 amino acids. Germline CDR1 is MNHEY and CDR2 is SMNVEV (reference sequence).

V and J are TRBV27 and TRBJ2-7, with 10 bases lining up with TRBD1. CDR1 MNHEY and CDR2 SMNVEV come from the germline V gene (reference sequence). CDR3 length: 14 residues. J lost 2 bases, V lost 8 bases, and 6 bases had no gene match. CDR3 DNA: TGTGCCAGCGGGGACAGGGGTTTCCCCTACGAGCAGTACTTC. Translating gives CASGDRGFPYEQYF.

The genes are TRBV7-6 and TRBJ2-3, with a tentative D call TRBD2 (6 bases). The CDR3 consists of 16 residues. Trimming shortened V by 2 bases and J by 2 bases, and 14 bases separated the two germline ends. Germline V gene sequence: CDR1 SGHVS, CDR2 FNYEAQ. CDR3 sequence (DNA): TGTGCCAGCAGCTTATCGACTAGTTCACCCACAGATACGCAGTATTTT. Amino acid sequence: CASSLSTSSPTDTQYF.

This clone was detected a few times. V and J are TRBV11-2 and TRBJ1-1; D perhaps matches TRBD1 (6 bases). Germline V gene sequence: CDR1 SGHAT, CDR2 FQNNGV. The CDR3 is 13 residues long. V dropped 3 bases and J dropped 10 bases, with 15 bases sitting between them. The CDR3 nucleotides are TGTGCCAGCAGCTTGAGGACAGCCGTTGGAGCTTTCTTT. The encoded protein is CASSLRTAVGAFF.

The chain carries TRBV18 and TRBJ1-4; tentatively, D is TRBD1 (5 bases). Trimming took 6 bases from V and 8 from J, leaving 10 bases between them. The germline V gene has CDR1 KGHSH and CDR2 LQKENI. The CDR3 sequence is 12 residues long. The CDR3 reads CASSRGGEKLFF. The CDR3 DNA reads TGTGCCAGCTCCCGGGGCGGCGAAAAACTGTTTTTT.

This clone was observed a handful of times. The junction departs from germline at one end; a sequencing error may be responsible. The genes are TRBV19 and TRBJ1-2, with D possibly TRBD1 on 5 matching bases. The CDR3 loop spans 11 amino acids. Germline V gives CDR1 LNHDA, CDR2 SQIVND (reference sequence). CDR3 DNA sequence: TGTGCCAGTAGTATGGGACGTTCGGCCCGCTTC. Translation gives CASSMGRSARF.

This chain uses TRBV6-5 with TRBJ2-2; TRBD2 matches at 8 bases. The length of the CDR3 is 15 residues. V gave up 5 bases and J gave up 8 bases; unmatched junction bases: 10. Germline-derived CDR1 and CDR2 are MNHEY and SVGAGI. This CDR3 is CASSHEREKVGELFF. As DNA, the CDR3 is TGTGCCAGCAGTCATGAGCGGGAGAAAGTGGGGGAGCTGTTTTTT.

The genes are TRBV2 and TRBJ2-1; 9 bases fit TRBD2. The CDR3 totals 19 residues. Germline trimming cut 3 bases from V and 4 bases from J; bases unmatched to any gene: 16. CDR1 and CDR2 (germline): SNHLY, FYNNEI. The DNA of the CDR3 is TGTGCCAGCAGTGAGAAGGGGCTAGCGGGGAGGCAGGGTTACAATGAGCAGTTCTTC. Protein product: CASSEKGLAGRQGYNEQFF.

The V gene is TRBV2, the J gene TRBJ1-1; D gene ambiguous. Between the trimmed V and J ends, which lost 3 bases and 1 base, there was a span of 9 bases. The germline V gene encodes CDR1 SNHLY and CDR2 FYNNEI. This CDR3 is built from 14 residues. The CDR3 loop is CASSERAGNTEAFF. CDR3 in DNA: TGTGCCAGCAGTGAGAGGGCAGGGAACACTGAAGCTTTCTTT.

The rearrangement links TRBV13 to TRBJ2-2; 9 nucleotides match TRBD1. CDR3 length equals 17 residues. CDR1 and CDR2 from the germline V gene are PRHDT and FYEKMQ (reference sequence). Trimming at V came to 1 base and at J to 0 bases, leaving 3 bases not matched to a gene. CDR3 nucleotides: TGTGCCAGCAGCTTAGCCGGGACAGGGTCGAACACCGGGGAGCTGTTTTTT. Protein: CASSLAGTGSNTGELFF.

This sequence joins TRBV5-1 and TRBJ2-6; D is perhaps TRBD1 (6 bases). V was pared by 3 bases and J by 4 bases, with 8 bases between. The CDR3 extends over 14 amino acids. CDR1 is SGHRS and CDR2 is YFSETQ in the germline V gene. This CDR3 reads CASSSTGGANVLTF. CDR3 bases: TGCGCCAGCAGCTCCACAGGGGGGGCCAACGTCCTGACTTTC.